This T cell receptor beta chain was captured by sequencing in a study of CXCR3 chemokines and chemotherapy response in bladder cancer. This clonotype was recorded at least ten times. One entry per CDR3 protein, called by TCRdb with MiXCR from the PCR reads. There are approximately 10,000 distinct CDR3 sequences in the sample; roughly 23% occur only once, and around 8.7% lies in the top ten. The specimen was obtained from a patient whose treatment included neoadjuvant chemotherapy. This TCR was sampled from a human donor with bladder cancer that did not respond to neoadjuvant chemotherapy.

CDR3 in amino acids: CASGGGFEQYF. The CDR3 DNA reads TGTGCCAGCGGCGGGGGCTTCGAGCAGTACTTC. This chain connects TRBV19 to TRBJ2-7; possible D gene TRBD2, 7 bases. The germline CDR1 and CDR2 sequences are LNHDA and SQIVND (reference sequence). V was clipped by 9 bases and J by 6 bases, with 12 bases between them. The CDR3 totals 11 residues.